These 10 T cell receptor beta chains share one sample of origin, sequenced in a study of T cells in women clearing cervical HPV infection. Clones were read by immunoSEQ multiplex PCR, and TCRdb kept only the in-frame ones, dropping some. The sample data list about 23,000 clones. Sequencing was carried out using blood buffy coat. The receptors originated from a woman between 18 and 69 years old with a cervical HPV16 infection that either progressed to CIN3+ or cleared (not recorded which).

Points on this clone: The sequence runs out 3 residues before the end of the CDR3; the remainder is reconstructed from the germline J gene. This chain uses TRBV5-1 with TRBJ2-7; 7 bases fit TRBD1. The germline V gene encodes CDR1 SGHRS and CDR2 YFSETQ. The CDR3 is 15 residues long. Trimming cost V 4 bases and J 5 bases; bases outside gene matches: 12. The CDR3 DNA, read in part, is TGCGCCAGCAGCCTGCTTGACAGGGAACGTAACGAG. Amino acids: CASSLLDRERNE. The entire CDR3 is CASSLLDRERNEQYF. Supplemented by reference TRBV5-1 and TRBJ2-7, the full variable domain reads KAGVTQTPRYLIKTRGQQVTLSCSPISGHRSVSWYQQTPGQGLQFLFEYFSETQRNKGNFPGRFSGRQFSNSRSEMNVSTLELGDSALYLCASSLLDRERNEQYFGPGTRLTVT.

As concerns this clone: The read is 3 residues too short to cover the CDR3 end, so that end is filled in from the germline J gene. The chain couples TRBV20-1 to TRBJ2-3; no clear D gene. The CDR3 loop spans 16 amino acids. Germline V gene sequence: CDR1 DFQATT, CDR2 SNEGSKA (reference sequence). V was pared by 0 bases and J by 2 bases, with 15 bases between. Incomplete CDR3 DNA: TGCAGTGCTAGAGAGGAATTAAGCGTCCTCACAGATACG. This translates into CSAREELSVLTDT. In full, the CDR3 reads CSAREELSVLTDTQYF.

A note on this clone: The read falls 3 residues short of the CDR3 end, and the missing part is taken from the germline J gene. The chain joins TRBV11-3 to TRBJ2-7; D remains ambiguous. The ends were cut back, 0 bases at V and 6 bases at J, with 15 bases in the middle. This CDR3 has 15 amino acids. Germline V gene lookup returns CDR1 SGHNT and CDR2 YENEEA. The CDR3 reads CASSLESISSREQYF. Incomplete CDR3 DNA: TGTGCCAGCAGCTTAGAGTCTATTTCCTCTCGCGAG.

This clone is classed as medium-sized by frequency. From the germline J gene comes the end of the CDR3, since the read stops 3 residues before it. The gene calls are TRBV20-1 and TRBJ2-4, with 7 bases fitting TRBD2. Germline CDR1 DFQATT, CDR2 SNEGSKA (reference sequence). The CDR3 has 14 amino acids. Trimming removed 3 bases from V and 0 bases from J; junction bases left unmatched: 2. CDR3: CSASGGTAKNIQYF. The part of the CDR3 DNA that was read is TGCAGTGCTAGCGGGGGGACAGCCAAAAACATT.

As to this clone: The read ends 3 residues before the CDR3 terminus; that terminus is restored from the germline J gene. J is TRBJ2-3 and V is TRBV29-1, with 7 nucleotides matching TRBD2. The CDR3 contains 16 residues. V lost 5 bases and J lost 0; bases outside the gene matches: 11. Germline V gene data show CDR1 as SQVTM and CDR2 as ANQGSEA. The DNA read from the CDR3 is TGCAGCGTTCGCGGCGGGAGTTATTGGAGCACAGATACG. It specifies CSVRGGSYWSTDT. The complete CDR3 sequence is CSVRGGSYWSTDTQYF.

Points on this clone: The read is 3 residues too short to cover the CDR3 end, so that end is filled in from the germline J gene. This rearrangement joins TRBV12-3 or TRBV12-4 to TRBJ2-1; possibly TRBD2 for D (6 bases). The V end was cut by 1 base, the J end by 0 bases, with 13 bases between. This CDR3 has 17 residues. CDR3: CASSLGGELSSYNEQFF. CDR3 DNA (partial): TGTGCCAGCAGTTTAGGCGGGGAACTGAGCTCCTACAATGAG.

As to this clone: The read gets to within 3 residues of the CDR3 end, and the germline J gene fills in the rest. This chain links TRBV2 with TRBJ1-1, with D possibly matching TRBD1 (5 bases). The length of the CDR3 is 11 residues. The V gene's germline CDR1 is SNHLY and CDR2 FYNNEI. Here the CDR3 reads CASRGLEEAFF. CDR3 DNA, as far as it was read: TGTGCCAGCAGGGGACTAGAGGAG.

To note about this clone: Sequencing ends 3 residues short of the CDR3 end; the germline J gene provides the rest. The sample carries other DNA sequences with the same CDR3. This chain connects TRBV20-1 to TRBJ1-1, with a weak D call TRBD1 (5 bases). CDR3 size: 12 residues. Germline V gene sequence: CDR1 DFQATT, CDR2 SNEGSKA (reference sequence). The V gene lost 2 bases and the J gene lost 3 bases, with 7 bases spanning the gap. The sequenced part of the CDR3 DNA is TGCAGTGCTAGACAGGGTGACACTGAA. It is translated as CSARQGDTE. In full, the CDR3 is CSARQGDTEAFF.

This clone is labeled medium-sized based on frequency. Read data end 3 residues before the CDR3 end; the end is taken from the germline J gene. The genes are TRBV19 and TRBJ2-4, with a weak D call TRBD1 (6 bases). Per germline, CDR1 LNHDA and CDR2 SQIVND (reference sequence). Trimming removed 6 bases from V and 7 bases from J, with 16 bases in between. CDR3 size: 14 residues. CDR3 in amino acids: CASSLQGRGNIQYF. The CDR3 DNA, read in part, is TGTGCCAGTAGCCTACAGGGTAGGGGGAACATT. The full variable domain, completed using reference TRBV19 and TRBJ2-4, is DGGITQSPKYLFRKEGQNVTLSCEQNLNHDAMYWYRQDPGQGLRLIYYSQIVNDFQKGDIAEGYSVSREKKESFPLTVTSAQKNPTAFYLCASSLQGRGNIQYFGAGTRLSVL.

This clone is classed as medium-sized by frequency. Coverage ceases 3 residues before the CDR3 finishes, and the germline J gene fills in the end. This chain connects TRBV4-1 to TRBJ2-3; TRBD2 agrees at 8 bases. This CDR3 contains 15 residues. Trimming at V came to 4 bases and at J to 2 bases, leaving 5 bases not matched to a gene. Germline lookup yields CDR1 MGHRA and CDR2 YSYEKL. The CDR3 spells CASSLIAGITDTQYF. CDR3 DNA (partial): TGCGCCAGCAGCCTTATAGCGGGGATCACAGATACG.